Reported below is one T cell receptor beta chain. Authors' data handling: Reference gene primer amplification gave estimated nucleated cell counts. The protocol was immunoSEQ multiplex PCR, while the TCRdb copy is restricted to in-frame clones and leaves out a portion. That table gives V, J and clone size, and the DNA gave D and trimming. The table includes about 430,000 clones, more than 70% detected once. The data derive from a study of blood T cell repertoires in COVID-19. Study-wide context: Sources were T cells, B-cell-depleted T cells, or PBMCs; the material itself was cDNA or gDNA.

Which cohort a participant joined came from the clinical history participants gave. The ends lost 5 bases at V and 4 bases at J; junction bases unmatched: 4. Germline V gene sequence: CDR1 MDHEN, CDR2 SYDVKM. The CDR3 totals 15 residues. The sequence came from a woman under 30 who had been exposed to COVID-19. This rearrangement joins TRBV28 to TRBJ2-1; 11 bases align to TRBD2. The sequencing sample was made of PBMCs or T cells enriched from blood (not recorded which). CDR3 protein: CASSRLAGIYNEQFF. The CDR3 region has the DNA TGTGCCAGCAGTCGACTAGCGGGGATATACAATGAGCAGTTCTTC.